The 5 T cell receptor beta chains presented below share a single source sample, sequenced in a study of response to subunit inactivated influenza vaccine. MiXCR was run by TCRdb on the RT-PCR reads, yielding one entry per CDR3 protein. There are hundreds of thousands of distinct CDR3 sequences in the sample; 12% to 15% occur only once, and about 7.6% lies in the top ten. Specimen: PBMCs from blood, collected approximately 15 days before vaccination. These receptors were taken from a man between 50 and 59 years old who received an inactivated influenza vaccine.

The chain links TRBV7-9 to TRBJ1-4; D is uncertain. The ends were cut back, 5 bases at V and 7 bases at J, with 5 bases in the middle. Germline V gene data show CDR1 as SEHNR and CDR2 as FQNEAQ (reference sequence). The CDR3 sequence is 11 residues long. The chain's CDR3 is CASSGSEKLFF. CDR3 sequence (DNA): TGTGCCAGCAGCGGATCTGAAAAACTGTTTTTT. The full variable domain, with the rest looked up from reference TRBV7-9 and TRBJ1-4, is DTGVSQNPRHKITKRGQNVTFRCDPISEHNRLYWYRQTLGQGPEFLTYFQNEAQLEKSRLLSDRFSAERPKGSFSTLEIQRTEQGDSAMYLCASSGSEKLFFGSGTQLSVL.

The CDR3 bases are TGCAGCGTTGGCCCGAACCCGGGACAGGGGGCCCACACAGATACGCAGTATTTT. It yields the protein CSVGPNPGQGAHTDTQYF. The chain recombines TRBV29-1 with TRBJ2-3; 12 positions match TRBD1. Germline V gene lookup returns CDR1 SQVTM and CDR2 ANQGSEA. The length of the CDR3 is 18 residues. V was clipped by 4 bases and J by 2 bases; unmatched bases: 13.

The table lists this clonotype with many counts. The J gene is TRBJ2-4, the V gene TRBV19; D not certain. Germline V gene data show CDR1 as LNHDA and CDR2 as SQIVND (reference sequence). V was cut by 7 bases and J by 1 base, with 8 bases left in between. CDR3 length: 13 residues. CDR3 region: CASISRAKNIQYF. The CDR3 nucleotides are TGTGCCAGTATTTCCAGGGCCAAAAACATTCAGTACTTC.

This clonotype has more than one count but fewer than ten. The chain couples TRBV15 to TRBJ2-1, with 12 bases that match TRBD2. The germline V gene encodes CDR1 LNHNV and CDR2 YYDKDF (reference sequence). V shed 1 base, J shed 1 base, and the junction held 8 bases outside the gene matches. This CDR3 has 19 residues. In DNA, the CDR3 is TGTGCCACCAGCAGAGGTTTTCGGACTAGCGGGAAATCCTACAATGAGCAGTTCTTC. This encodes CATSRGFRTSGKSYNEQFF.

CDR3 sequence reads: CASSFSISYEQYF. The CDR3 region has the DNA TGTGCCAGCAGCTTCAGTATTAGCTACGAGCAGTACTTC. This chain connects TRBV5-6 to TRBJ2-7; D not certain. The CDR3 totals 13 residues. Germline assignment: CDR1 SGHDT and CDR2 YYEEEE. V gave up 2 bases and J gave up 3 bases, with 9 bases separating them.